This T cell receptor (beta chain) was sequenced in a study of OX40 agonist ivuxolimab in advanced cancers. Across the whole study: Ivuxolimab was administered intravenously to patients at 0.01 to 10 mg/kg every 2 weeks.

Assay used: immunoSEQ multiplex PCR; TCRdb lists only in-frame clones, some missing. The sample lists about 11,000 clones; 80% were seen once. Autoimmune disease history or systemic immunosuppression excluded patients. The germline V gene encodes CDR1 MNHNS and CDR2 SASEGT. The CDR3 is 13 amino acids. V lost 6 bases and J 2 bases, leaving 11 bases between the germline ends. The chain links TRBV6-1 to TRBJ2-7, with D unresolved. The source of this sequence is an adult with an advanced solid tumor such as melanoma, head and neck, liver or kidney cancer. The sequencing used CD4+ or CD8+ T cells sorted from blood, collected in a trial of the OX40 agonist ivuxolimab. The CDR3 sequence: CASRQTNTYEQYF. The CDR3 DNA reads TGTGCCAGCAGGCAGACAAATACCTACGAGCAGTACTTC.